The source of this T cell receptor beta chain is a study of blood T cell repertoires in COVID-19. Produced via immunoSEQ multiplex PCR; TCRdb's table is partial and in-frame only. The sample has 150,000 to 200,000 clones, more than 70% seen once. Recruitment covered about two dozen US areas and drew participants whose ages spanned about 18 to 89 years. This receptor was obtained from a man aged 40-49 years who had recovered from COVID-19. The sample comprised PBMCs or T cells enriched from blood (not recorded which).

The chain's CDR3 is CASAETGQNQPQHF. CDR3 in DNA: TGTGCCAGCGCCGAGACAGGCCAAAATCAGCCCCAGCATTTT. The chain is built from TRBV2 and TRBJ1-5; maybe TRBD1 (6 bases). V shed 8 bases and J shed 4 bases, with 15 bases lying between them. CDR1 and CDR2 from the germline V gene are SNHLY and FYNNEI. This CDR3 region has 14 residues.